These T cell receptor beta chains were read from a single sample in a study of blood T cell repertoires in COVID-19. The protocol was immunoSEQ multiplex PCR, while the TCRdb copy is restricted to in-frame clones and leaves out a portion. This table holds 310,000 or so clones, about 87% found once. The sequenced material came from peripheral blood. The receptors were gathered from a man under 40 with COVID-19, enrolled during active disease. Each CDR3 is given with its conserved first and last residue. A D gene is named only where the DNA matches it firmly. Where a row states a size, it is once, few, many or the class of an expanded clone; other rows omit it.

TRBJ2-3	NA	TRBV18	17	NA	TGTGCCAGCTCACCGTCTTCTCAGGGGTTCGGCACAGATACGCAGTATTTT	CASSPSSQGFGTDTQYF
TRBJ2-3	few	TRBV3-1/TRBV3-2	15	TRBD2	TGTGCCAGCAGCCAAGCAACTAGCGTTGGAGATACGCAGTATTTT	CASSQATSVGDTQYF
TRBJ2-1	NA	TRBV20-1	11	NA	TGCAGTGCTAGGCGGGTCAATGAGCAGTTCTTC	CSARRVNEQFF
TRBJ2-7	few	TRBV29-1	11	NA	TGCAGCGTCGGGGACTCCTACGAGCAGTACTTC	CSVGDSYEQYF
TRBJ2-7	NA	TRBV7-2	13	NA	TGTGCCAGCAGCTTAGGTCCTAACTACGAGCAGTACTTC	CASSLGPNYEQYF
TRBJ1-2	NA	TRBV21-1	12	NA	TGTGCCAGCAGCAAAGAGGGGGCGGCGTACACCTTC	CASSKEGAAYTF
TRBJ2-2	NA	TRBV2	14	NA	TGTGCCAGCAGTGAAGCAAGGGGCACCGGGGAGCTGTTTTTT	CASSEARGTGELFF
TRBJ1-2	NA	TRBV6-5	15	TRBD1	TGTGCCAGCAGTTATTCATCAGGGGGAAACTATGGCTACACCTTC	CASSYSSGGNYGYTF
TRBJ1-6	NA	TRBV7-3	16	TRBD1	TGTGCCAGCAGCCTACAGAAACAGGGGGCTGGTTCACCCCTCCACTTT	CASSLQKQGAGSPLHF
TRBJ1-1	NA	TRBV6-5	13	TRBD1	TGTGCCAGCAGCCTTACAGGGGAAACTGAAGCTTTCTTT	CASSLTGETEAFF
TRBJ1-2	once	TRBV27	12	NA	TGTGCCAGCGGAGGGGCTAACTATGGCTACACCTTC	CASGGANYGYTF
TRBJ2-1	NA	TRBV18	16	TRBD2	TGTGCCAGCTCACCTTACACCCTAGCGGGGTACAATGAGCAGTTCTTC	CASSPYTLAGYNEQFF
TRBJ1-1	NA	TRBV11-2	18	TRBD1	TGTGCCAGCAGCTTTTTCAGGGGGCTAATAGAGGTGAACACTGAAGCTTTCTTT	CASSFFRGLIEVNTEAFF
TRBJ1-2	NA	TRBV9	16	NA	TGTGCCAGCAGCGTAGCTGGAGGGGCGGTGAACTATGGCTACACCTTC	CASSVAGGAVNYGYTF
TRBJ2-1	once	TRBV27	15	NA	TGTGCCAGCAGTTTAACAGGACCCACCTACAATGAGCAGTTCTTC	CASSLTGPTYNEQFF
TRBJ2-2	NA	TRBV3-1/TRBV3-2	15	NA	TGTGCCAGCAGCCTCTCGGACAGCCACACCGGGGAGCTGTTTTTT	CASSLSDSHTGELFF
TRBJ1-1	once	TRBV6-2/TRBV6-3	12	NA	TGTGCCAGCAGCCATTTCATCACTGAAGCTTTCTTT	CASSHFITEAFF
TRBJ1-2	NA	TRBV3-1/TRBV3-2	14	TRBD1	TGTGCCAGCAGCCGACAGGGGGTCAACTATGGCTACACCTTC	CASSRQGVNYGYTF
TRBJ1-2	NA	TRBV5-5	13	NA	TGTGCCAGCAGCTTGGATGGGCTTTATGGCTACACCTTC	CASSLDGLYGYTF
TRBJ2-5	NA	TRBV7-3	15	TRBD2	TGTGCCAGCAGCCCCCGAGCGGGGGGGCGTGAGACCCAGTACTTC	CASSPRAGGRETQYF
TRBJ2-7	NA	TRBV7-2	16	TRBD1	TGTGCCAGCAGTCCACAGACCGGGACAGGATTGGTCGAGCAGTACTTC	CASSPQTGTGLVEQYF
TRBJ1-2	once	TRBV7-2	16	TRBD1	TGTGCCAGCAGCTTAGAATCTAATACAGGGGGCTATGGCTACACCTTC	CASSLESNTGGYGYTF
TRBJ2-1	NA	TRBV7-9	15	TRBD1	TGTGCCAGCAGCCAGGGACAGGGGAATATCAATGAGCAGTTCTTC	CASSQGQGNINEQFF
TRBJ1-5	NA	TRBV27	16	TRBD1	TGTGCCAGCAGTTTATTGGGACAGGGATTCCATCAGCCCCAGCATTTT	CASSLLGQGFHQPQHF
TRBJ2-6	once	TRBV19	14	NA	TGTGCCAGTAGTTGGACAGCTGGGGCCAACGTCCTGACTTTC	CASSWTAGANVLTF
TRBJ2-7	NA	TRBV6-5	13	NA	TGTGCCAGCAGTTACACGGACAGTCACGAGCAGTACTTC	CASSYTDSHEQYF
TRBJ2-2	NA	TRBV12-3/TRBV12-4	13	NA	TGTGCCAGCAGCCTGGGTGGCGGCGGGGAGCTGTTTTTT	CASSLGGGGELFF
TRBJ2-5	NA	TRBV10-3	14	NA	TGTGCCATCAGTGATCGGACACCTCAAGAGACCCAGTACTTC	CAISDRTPQETQYF
TRBJ1-5	NA	TRBV7-8	15	TRBD1	TGTGCCAGTTCCGGGACAGAGGGAAGCAATCAGCCCCAGCATTTT	CASSGTEGSNQPQHF
TRBJ1-2	NA	TRBV15	17	NA	TGTGCCACCAGCAGAGACCCTACCACAGGCTCGACCTATGGCTACACCTTC	CATSRDPTTGSTYGYTF
TRBJ2-5	once	TRBV11-3	13	TRBD2	TGTGCCAGCAGCTTACTAGCGGGCGAGACCCAGTACTTC	CASSLLAGETQYF
TRBJ2-1	NA	TRBV7-8	15	NA	TGTGCCAGCAGCCGCGCTAGGGGGTCCTACAATGAGCAGTTCTTC	CASSRARGSYNEQFF
TRBJ1-4	NA	TRBV28	16	TRBD1	TGTGCCAGCAGTCTTGGACTGGGACAGTTTAATGAAAAACTGTTTTTT	CASSLGLGQFNEKLFF
TRBJ2-7	NA	TRBV28	19	TRBD1	TGTGCCAGCAGTAACGAACCCGGGACAGGGGGCGTTGGACTATACGAGCAGTACTTC	CASSNEPGTGGVGLYEQYF
TRBJ1-6	NA	TRBV6-4	15	NA	TGTGCCAGCAGTGACTCGTACGGGAATAATTCACCCCTCCACTTT	CASSDSYGNNSPLHF
TRBJ2-4	NA	TRBV7-9	15	NA	TGTGCCAGCAGCCCATCTAGACCTCCCAAGGACATTCAGTACTTC	CASSPSRPPKDIQYF
TRBJ2-7	once	TRBV6-5	15	TRBD2	TGTGCCAGCAGTAGAGGACTAGCCGGCTCCTACGAGCAGTACTTC	CASSRGLAGSYEQYF
TRBJ1-5	NA	TRBV7-8	19	TRBD1	TGTGCCAGCAGCCTAACCCCCTCCCGGACAGGGGGCCGCAATCAGCCCCAGCATTTT	CASSLTPSRTGGRNQPQHF
TRBJ2-1	NA	TRBV6-2/TRBV6-3	15	TRBD1	TGTGCCAGCAGTTCCTTGGTAAGGGGGCCACATGAGCAGTTCTTC	CASSSLVRGPHEQFF
TRBJ2-1	NA	TRBV9	13	NA	TGTGCCAGCAGCGTAGGGCTCAACAATGAGCAGTTCTTC	CASSVGLNNEQFF
TRBJ2-5	NA	TRBV19	16	NA	TGTGCCAGTAGTATAGTGGGTCGGACTGGACAAGAGACCCAGTACTTC	CASSIVGRTGQETQYF
TRBJ2-5	NA	TRBV2	16	TRBD1	TGTGCCAGCAGTGATCGAATGGCAGGGGGTCAAGAGACCCAGTACTTC	CASSDRMAGGQETQYF
TRBJ2-1	NA	TRBV19	15	NA	TGTGCCAGTAGTATAGGGCAGGGGTTCTACAATGAGCAGTTCTTC	CASSIGQGFYNEQFF
TRBJ2-7	NA	TRBV27	20	TRBD2	TGTGCCAGCAGTTTCGCCCGGAGTGGAGCGGGAGGGCCCTTGGTCTACGAGCAGTACTTC	CASSFARSGAGGPLVYEQYF
TRBJ2-7	NA	TRBV7-2	13	NA	TGTGCCAGCAGCTTCCAGGGTTCCTACGAGCAGTACTTC	CASSFQGSYEQYF
TRBJ1-1	NA	TRBV6-6	14	TRBD1	TGTGCCAGCAGTTTCGACAGGGTCGGGGCTGAAGCTTTCTTT	CASSFDRVGAEAFF
TRBJ2-2	NA	TRBV2	16	NA	TGTGCCAGCAGTGACCCGGGACTCGAAGCCACCGGGGAGCTGTTTTTT	CASSDPGLEATGELFF
TRBJ1-5	NA	TRBV28	14	TRBD1	TGTGCCAGCAGTTTCTCTGACAGGGTACAGCCCCAGCATTTT	CASSFSDRVQPQHF
TRBJ2-2	once	TRBV28	15	TRBD2	TGTGCCAGTGTGACTAGCGGGGAAGGAAGCGGGGAGCTGTTTTTT	CASVTSGEGSGELFF
TRBJ2-3	NA	TRBV4-3	19	TRBD2	TGCGCCAGCAGCCAAGATCCTTCGTCCAGCGGGGGTCGGGGAGATACGCAGTATTTT	CASSQDPSSSGGRGDTQYF
TRBJ2-7	NA	TRBV7-9	13	NA	TGTGCCAGCAGCTCCCGACAGGACTACGAGCAGTACTTC	CASSSRQDYEQYF
TRBJ1-5	once	TRBV14	14	NA	TGTGCCAGCAGCCAAGCTAATAGCAATCAGCCCCAGCATTTT	CASSQANSNQPQHF
TRBJ2-3	NA	TRBV4-3	14	TRBD1	TGCGCCAGCAGCCATGACAGGGGCACAGATACGCAGTATTTT	CASSHDRGTDTQYF
TRBJ2-2	NA	TRBV24-1	15	NA	TGTGCCACCGGGGAGGTGGTAGCGAACACCGGGGAGCTGTTTTTT	CATGEVVANTGELFF
TRBJ2-1	NA	TRBV5-4	14	NA	TGTGCCAGCAGCCCCCCGGGACAAAGAAATGAGCAGTTCTTC	CASSPPGQRNEQFF